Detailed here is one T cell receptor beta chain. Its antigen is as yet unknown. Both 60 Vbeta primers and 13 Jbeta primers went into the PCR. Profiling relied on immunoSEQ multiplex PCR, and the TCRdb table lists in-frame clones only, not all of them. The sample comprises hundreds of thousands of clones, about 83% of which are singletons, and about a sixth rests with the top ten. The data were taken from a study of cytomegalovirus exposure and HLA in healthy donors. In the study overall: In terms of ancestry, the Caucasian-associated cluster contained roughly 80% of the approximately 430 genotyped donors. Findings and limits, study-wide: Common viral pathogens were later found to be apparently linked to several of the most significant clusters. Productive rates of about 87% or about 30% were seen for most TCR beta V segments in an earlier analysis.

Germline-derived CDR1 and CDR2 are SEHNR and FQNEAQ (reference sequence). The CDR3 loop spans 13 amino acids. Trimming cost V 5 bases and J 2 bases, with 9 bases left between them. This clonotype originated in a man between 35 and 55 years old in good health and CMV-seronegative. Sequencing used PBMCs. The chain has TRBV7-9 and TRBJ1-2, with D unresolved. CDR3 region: CASSPVRNYGYTF. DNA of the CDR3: TGTGCCAGCAGCCCCGTGAGAAACTATGGCTACACCTTC.